These T cell receptor beta chains were read from a single sample in a study of vaccination and CD4 T cells after COVID-19. One entry per CDR3 protein results from TCRdb running MiXCR on the PCR reads. Here the sample spans over 25,000 distinct CDR3 sequences, 62% being singletons. Which antigens these TCRs recognize remains unknown. The sample consisted of CD4+ T cells from blood, cultured in vitro, taken after SARS-CoV-2 vaccination. The receptors come from a human donor who received a COVID-19 vaccine. The CDR3 runs from the conserved cysteine through the conserved F or W. The order of the fields is D gene, CDR3 length, J gene, V gene, clone size, CDR3 protein, CDR3 DNA. The D gene is left open where the match is weak. Not all rows give a size; the values are once, few, many and, for expanded clones, a class.

d_gene: TRBD1
len: 15
j_gene: TRBJ1-1
v_gene: TRBV7-2
abundance: few
CDR3aa: CASSLDYRGSSEAFF
CDR3nt: TGTGCCAGCAGCTTAGATTACAGGGGGTCATCTGAAGCTTTCTTT

d_gene: -
len: 15
j_gene: TRBJ2-1
v_gene: TRBV15
abundance: -
CDR3aa: CATRKGRSSYNEQFF
CDR3nt: TGTGCCACCAGGAAGGGACGGAGCTCCTACAATGAGCAGTTCTTC

d_gene: TRBD1
len: 14
j_gene: TRBJ2-1
v_gene: TRBV6-1
abundance: -
CDR3aa: CASRGGQGVNEQFF
CDR3nt: TGTGCCAGCAGGGGGGGACAGGGGGTCAATGAGCAGTTCTTC

d_gene: -
len: 14
j_gene: TRBJ2-3
v_gene: TRBV20-1
abundance: -
CDR3aa: CSASDTSGGDTQYF
CDR3nt: TGCAGTGCTAGTGACACGTCTGGGGGAGATACGCAGTATTTT

d_gene: -
len: 14
j_gene: TRBJ1-1
v_gene: TRBV12-3/TRBV12-4
abundance: -
CDR3aa: CASSRTSVNTEAFF
CDR3nt: TGTGCCAGCAGTAGGACGTCAGTGAACACTGAAGCTTTCTTT

d_gene: TRBD1
len: 15
j_gene: TRBJ2-2
v_gene: TRBV12-3/TRBV12-4
abundance: once
CDR3aa: CASRNRQGAGGELFF
CDR3nt: TGTGCCAGCCGAAACCGACAGGGGGCTGGCGGGGAGCTGTTTTTT

d_gene: -
len: 16
j_gene: TRBJ1-4
v_gene: TRBV15
abundance: few
CDR3aa: CATSRRGQRTNEKLFF
CDR3nt: TGTGCCACCAGCAGACGGGGCCAAAGGACTAATGAAAAACTGTTTTTT

d_gene: -
len: 13
j_gene: TRBJ1-4
v_gene: TRBV30
abundance: -
CDR3aa: CAWSVPLREKLFF
CDR3nt: TGTGCCTGGAGTGTCCCCTTGAGAGAAAAACTGTTTTTT

d_gene: -
len: 13
j_gene: TRBJ1-2
v_gene: TRBV7-9
abundance: -
CDR3aa: CASSFGLTYGYTF
CDR3nt: TGTGCCAGCAGCTTTGGCCTTACGTATGGCTACACCTTC

d_gene: -
len: 13
j_gene: TRBJ1-1
v_gene: TRBV5-4
abundance: -
CDR3aa: CASSNNMNTEAFF
CDR3nt: TGTGCCAGCAGCAACAATATGAACACTGAAGCTTTCTTT

d_gene: -
len: 15
j_gene: TRBJ2-5
v_gene: TRBV5-4
abundance: once
CDR3aa: CASSLGTATQETQYF
CDR3nt: TGTGCCAGCAGCTTGGGGACAGCGACCCAAGAGACCCAGTACTTC

d_gene: -
len: 16
j_gene: TRBJ2-2
v_gene: TRBV12-3/TRBV12-4
abundance: -
CDR3aa: CASSSQQGLGAGELFF
CDR3nt: TGTGCCAGCAGTTCCCAACAGGGACTTGGTGCCGGGGAGCTGTTTTTT

d_gene: -
len: 14
j_gene: TRBJ1-6
v_gene: TRBV25-1
abundance: -
CDR3aa: CASSRAGFTAPLHF
CDR3nt: TGTGCCAGCAGTCGGGCAGGGTTTACGGCTCCCCTCCACTTT

d_gene: -
len: 15
j_gene: TRBJ1-6
v_gene: TRBV12-3/TRBV12-4
abundance: -
CDR3aa: CASSLSSSYNSPLHF
CDR3nt: TGTGCCAGCAGTTTATCTAGCTCCTATAATTCACCCCTCCACTTT

d_gene: -
len: 15
j_gene: TRBJ2-2
v_gene: TRBV30
abundance: -
CDR3aa: CAWAPNRGGTGELFF
CDR3nt: TGTGCCTGGGCCCCAAATAGGGGGGGAACCGGGGAGCTGTTTTTT

d_gene: TRBD2
len: 15
j_gene: TRBJ2-5
v_gene: TRBV10-3
abundance: -
CDR3aa: CAISERASGQETQYF
CDR3nt: TGTGCCATCAGTGAGAGGGCTAGCGGTCAAGAGACCCAGTACTTC